These 30 T cell receptor beta chains originate from one sample sequenced in a study of PD-1 blockade in classical Hodgkin lymphoma. Regarding time point: cycle 4 day 1 (C4D1), after 5 to 7 weeks of nivolumab. All the patients suffered relapse after autologous stem cell transplantation, and brentuximab vedotin exposure differed. Data came from immunoSEQ multiplex PCR; TCRdb stores just in-frame clones and leaves some out. The sample holds about 8,000 clones, approximately 78% seen once. Sequences were derived from peripheral blood mononuclear cells (PBMCs), sampled before the fourth cycle of nivolumab. These receptors were taken from a human donor with classical Hodgkin lymphoma.

The chain has TRBV19 and TRBJ1-3; 7 bases agree with TRBD1. The trim removed 4 bases at V and 0 bases at J, leaving 15 bases unmatched. Germline CDR1 reads LNHDA; CDR2 reads SQIVND (reference sequence). The CDR3 covers 19 residues. The CDR3 loop is CASSTPRDSVRSSGNTIYF. The CDR3 DNA reads TGTGCCAGTAGTACCCCCCGGGACAGTGTTCGCAGCTCTGGAAACACCATATATTTT.

The genes are TRBV28 and TRBJ2-5; D is unclear. Trimming shortened V by 2 bases and J by 2 bases, and 9 bases separated the two germline ends. In germline, CDR1 is MDHEN, CDR2 SYDVKM. There are 14 residues in the CDR3. The DNA for the CDR3 is TGTGCCAGCAGTTTAAGGTCAGCTCAAGAGACCCAGTACTTC. It specifies CASSLRSAQETQYF.

The chain joins TRBV7-8 to TRBJ2-2, with TRBD2 identical over 9 bases. Germline CDR1 SGHVS, CDR2 FQNEAQ. V trimming: 5 bases; J trimming: 1 base; junction bases outside the gene matches: 5. The CDR3 contains 16 residues. The CDR3 coding sequence is TGTGCCAGCAGCCTCCTAGCGGGGCTGAACACCGGGGAGCTGTTTTTT. Its protein product is CASSLLAGLNTGELFF.

The V call is TRBV27, the J call TRBJ2-5; 8 positions match TRBD1. With 6 bases clipped from V and 3 bases from J, the junction kept 9 bases outside the gene matches. CDR3 length: 15 amino acids. Germline V gives CDR1 MNHEY, CDR2 SMNVEV (reference sequence). CDR3 sequence: CASSREDRAEETQYF. The CDR3 nucleotides read TGTGCCAGCAGCCGAGAGGACAGGGCCGAAGAGACCCAGTACTTC.

The chain joins TRBV18 to TRBJ2-1, with D uncertain. CDR3 length: 14 residues. Germline-derived CDR1 and CDR2 are KGHSH and LQKENI. V lost 5 bases, J lost 5 bases, and 13 bases lay in between. The CDR3 region has the DNA TGTGCCAGCTCAAAGGACCGGTTAAACAATGAGCAGTTCTTC. Protein: CASSKDRLNNEQFF.

V gene TRBV19 combines with J gene TRBJ1-5, with 8 bases that match TRBD1. CDR1 LNHDA and CDR2 SQIVND come from the germline V gene (reference sequence). The CDR3 length is 14 residues. J gave up 4 bases and V 4 bases, and 3 bases lay outside the gene matches. CDR3 sequence: CASSNTGGNQPQHF. The DNA of the CDR3 is TGTGCCAGTAGTAATACAGGGGGGAATCAGCCCCAGCATTTT.

The chain combines TRBV7-2 with TRBJ1-6; D remains ambiguous. The V end was cut by 1 base, the J end by 5 bases, with 9 bases between. This CDR3 spans 15 amino acids. CDR1 and CDR2 (germline): SGHTA, FQGNSA. The CDR3 loop reads CASSLEAANNSPLHF. The CDR3 coding sequence is TGTGCCAGCAGCTTAGAGGCTGCGAATAATTCACCCCTCCACTTT.

The rearrangement links TRBV11-2 to TRBJ2-5; TRBD2 might be the D (6 bases). CDR3 length: 15 residues. CDR1 and CDR2 from the germline V gene are SGHAT and FQNNGV. V was cut by 3 bases and J by 1 base, with 12 bases left in between. Written as DNA, the CDR3 is TGTGCCAGCAGCTTTAAGCGGGTTGCCCAAGAGACCCAGTACTTC. Amino acids: CASSFKRVAQETQYF.

The chain is built from TRBV18 and TRBJ2-5; TRBD1 agrees at 9 bases. The length of the CDR3 is 15 residues. V lost 8 bases and J lost 4; bases outside the gene matches: 11. CDR1 is KGHSH, CDR2 LQKENI, per germline. CDR3 nucleotides: TGTGCCAGCCAAAGAGGACAGGGGATAGGAGAGACCCAGTACTTC. This sequence encodes CASQRGQGIGETQYF.

The rearrangement uses TRBV5-6 and TRBJ2-3, with 9 positions matching TRBD2. The CDR3 length is 15 residues. Per germline, CDR1 SGHDT and CDR2 YYEEEE. Losses at the gene ends were 2 bases for V and 4 bases for J; bases not matched to a gene: 5. The CDR3, as DNA: TGTGCCAGCAGCTTTTGGCTAGCGGGGTCAGATACGCAGTATTTT. It codes for CASSFWLAGSDTQYF.

This chain connects TRBV28 to TRBJ1-2; TRBD1 aligns across 8 bases. V gave up 2 bases and J gave up 8 bases; unmatched junction bases: 16. The germline gives CDR1 MDHEN, CDR2 SYDVKM. The CDR3 runs to 17 residues. CDR3 nucleotide sequence: TGTGCCAGCAGTTTACTTCTCCAGGGGGCGGTAGGTGACGGCTACACCTTC. This encodes CASSLLLQGAVGDGYTF.

The V and J genes are TRBV28 and TRBJ2-5; no definite D call. Looked up from germline, CDR1 is MDHEN and CDR2 is SYDVKM. Trimming cost V 2 bases and J 1 base, with 8 bases left between them. CDR3 size: 14 residues. In nucleotides, the CDR3 is TGTGCCAGCAGTTTACGGGCAGTCCAAGAGACCCAGTACTTC. This gives the protein CASSLRAVQETQYF.

V is TRBV9 and J is TRBJ2-3; weak D call: TRBD2 (6 bases). This CDR3 spans 14 amino acids. The V gene's germline CDR1 is SGDLS and CDR2 YYNGEE. V lost 2 bases and J 5 bases, leaving 12 bases between the germline ends. CDR3 in DNA: TGTGCCAGCAGCGTGGCGGGACCAAGAGATACGCAGTATTTT. The encoded protein is CASSVAGPRDTQYF.

The chain combines TRBV29-1 with TRBJ2-3; D is uncertain. Looked up from germline, CDR1 is SQVTM and CDR2 is ANQGSEA. V lost 3 bases and J lost 4, with 8 bases in between. The CDR3 contains 12 residues. The CDR3 DNA is TGCAGCGTTGAGACCGGGCCAGATACGCAGTATTTT. Translation: CSVETGPDTQYF.

This chain uses TRBV5-1 with TRBJ2-1; a possible D gene is TRBD1 (5 bases). Trimming stripped 0 bases from V and 7 bases from J, with 8 bases between. Germline V gene lookup returns CDR1 SGHRS and CDR2 YFSETQ. The CDR3 has 13 amino acids. The CDR3 loop reads CASSLAKGNEQFF. CDR3 nucleotides: TGCGCCAGCAGCTTGGCCAAGGGGAATGAGCAGTTCTTC.

The V gene is TRBV7-2, the J gene TRBJ1-5; D remains ambiguous. V lost 5 bases and J lost 6, with 17 bases in between. Per germline, CDR1 SGHTA and CDR2 FQGNSA. This CDR3 contains 15 residues. CDR3 DNA: TGTGCCAGCAGCCTGGAGGGTATTGGTAGTCAGCCCCAGCATTTT. It codes for CASSLEGIGSQPQHF.

The gene calls are TRBV5-1 and TRBJ2-1; 8 bases are shared with TRBD1. The CDR3 spans 15 residues. Trimming cost V 1 base and J 2 bases; bases outside gene matches: 2. The germline V gene has CDR1 SGHRS and CDR2 YFSETQ. The CDR3 region has the DNA TGCGCCAGCAGCTTGCTACAGGGGGCCTACAATGAGCAGTTCTTC. This gives the protein CASSLLQGAYNEQFF.

The chain uses TRBV28 and TRBJ1-4; tentative D call: TRBD1 (5 bases). Deletions cut 6 bases from V and 4 bases from J, with 9 bases between. The length of the CDR3 is 13 residues. Germline V gene sequence: CDR1 MDHEN, CDR2 SYDVKM. CDR3 in DNA: TGTGCCAGCAGGCCAGGGTTTAATGAAAAACTGTTTTTT. Translating it yields CASRPGFNEKLFF.

J is TRBJ2-1 and V is TRBV5-4; 7 nucleotides align to TRBD2. This CDR3 is built from 14 residues. V shed 3 bases, J shed 9 bases, and the junction held 9 bases outside the gene matches. Germline lookup yields CDR1 SGHNT and CDR2 YYREEE (reference sequence). CDR3 nucleotides: TGTGCCAGCAGCTACCTAGCGGAACGGGGTGAGCAGTTCTTC. Amino acid sequence: CASSYLAERGEQFF.

This clone is judged medium-sized. The V gene is TRBV2, the J gene TRBJ1-5, with D uncertain. CDR1 SNHLY and CDR2 FYNNEI come from the germline V gene. CDR3 size: 11 residues. Trimming took off 1 base at V and 7 bases at J, with 2 bases between the two ends. The DNA of the CDR3 is TGTGCCAGCAGTGAAGACCAGCCCCAGCATTTT. Amino acids: CASSEDQPQHF.

The V call is TRBV6-1, the J call TRBJ2-7, with 7 positions matching TRBD1. The germline V gene encodes CDR1 MNHNS and CDR2 SASEGT. There are 14 residues in the CDR3. V shed 10 bases and J 0 bases; nucleotides not matched to a gene: 9. This CDR3 is CAITGALSSYEQYF. The CDR3 coding sequence is TGTGCCATTACAGGGGCCCTCAGCTCCTACGAGCAGTACTTC.

The V gene is TRBV5-8, the J gene TRBJ2-7, with D unclear. The CDR3 loop spans 13 amino acids. CDR1 is SGHTS, CDR2 YDEGEE, per germline. Trimming shortened V by 2 bases and J by 7 bases, and 13 bases separated the two germline ends. CDR3 loop: CASSFDWLREQYF. CDR3 in DNA: TGTGCCAGCAGCTTCGACTGGTTGAGGGAGCAGTACTTC. Full variable domain (missing parts from reference TRBV5-8 and TRBJ2-7): EAGVTQSPTHLIKTRGQQATLRCSPISGHTSVYWYQQALGLGLQFLLWYDEGEERNRGNFPPRFSGRQFPNYSSELNVNALELEDSALYLCASSFDWLREQYFGPGTRLTVT.

This clone appeared a single time. The chain joins TRBV27 to TRBJ2-7; D not certain. The CDR3 consists of 13 residues. Trimming left V 3 bases short and J 3 bases short, with 9 bases between. The V gene's germline CDR1 is MNHEY and CDR2 SMNVEV (reference sequence). In DNA form, the CDR3 reads TGTGCCAGCAGTTTTACACCTTTCTACGAGCAGTACTTC. Translation gives CASSFTPFYEQYF.

This clone was recorded a few times. The V gene is TRBV10-3, the J gene TRBJ2-1; D is possibly TRBD2 (5 bases). The CDR3 totals 17 residues. The V end was cut by 3 bases, the J end by 0 bases, with 15 bases between. CDR1 ENHRY and CDR2 SYGVKD come from the germline V gene. Written as DNA, the CDR3 is TGTGCCATCAGTGATGACGAAGCGGAAAGCTCCTACAATGAGCAGTTCTTC. Its translation is CAISDDEAESSYNEQFF.

The table lists this clone with a count of one. CDR3 nucleotide sequence: TGTGCCAGCAGCCGGACAGGGGCGGGTAGCAATCAGCCCCAGCATTTT. Translating gives CASSRTGAGSNQPQHF. The rearrangement uses TRBV28 and TRBJ1-5; 9 nucleotides match TRBD1. The CDR3 totals 16 residues. Germline values: CDR1 MDHEN, CDR2 SYDVKM. J lost 0 bases, V lost 6 bases, and 6 bases had no gene match. Full variable domain (missing parts from reference TRBV28 and TRBJ1-5): DVKVTQSSRYLVKRTGEKVFLECVQDMDHENMFWYRQDPGLGLRLIYFSYDVKMKEKGDIPEGYSVSREKKERFSLILESASTNQTSMYLCASSRTGAGSNQPQHFGDGTRLSIL.

This clone is a singleton in its sample. The chain carries TRBV6-5 and TRBJ2-7; possibly TRBD2 for D (6 bases). There are 14 residues in the CDR3. V lost 7 bases to trimming and J lost 3 bases, with 16 bases between them. Germline-derived CDR1 and CDR2 are MNHEY and SVGAGI. In DNA form, the CDR3 reads TGTGCCAGCAACGCGGAGGGCCTCGGCTACGAGCAGTACTTC. Translating it yields CASNAEGLGYEQYF.

Written as DNA, the CDR3 is TGTGCCAGCGGCTATGGCACCGGGGAGCTGTTTTTT. Translated, it gives CASGYGTGELFF. The rearrangement joins TRBV7-2 to TRBJ2-2; unclear D gene. Germline V gene sequence: CDR1 SGHTA, CDR2 FQGNSA. V shed 8 bases and J shed 4 bases, with 8 bases lying between them. The CDR3 contains 12 residues.

This chain uses TRBV15 with TRBJ2-3; 11 bases match TRBD2. V gave up 2 bases and J gave up 1 base; unmatched junction bases: 14. Germline CDR1 reads LNHNV; CDR2 reads YYDKDF (reference sequence). The CDR3 is made up of 20 amino acids. The CDR3 DNA follows: TGTGCCACCAGCAGATGGTTCGGGACTAGCGGAGCCGGGGGCACAGATACGCAGTATTTT. Translated: CATSRWFGTSGAGGTDTQYF.

This clone was counted once. The rearrangement links TRBV27 to TRBJ1-1, with D uncertain. Trimming cost V 0 bases and J 5 bases, with 10 bases left between them. In germline, CDR1 is MNHEY, CDR2 SMNVEV (reference sequence). The CDR3 contains 14 residues. This chain's CDR3 is CASSLSESFTEAFF. The CDR3 nucleotides read TGTGCCAGCAGTTTATCTGAGTCCTTTACTGAAGCTTTCTTT.

This chain links TRBV6-5 with TRBJ2-5; D is unresolved. Trimming stripped 2 bases from V and 4 bases from J, with 8 bases between. Germline V gene sequence: CDR1 MNHEY, CDR2 SVGAGI. CDR3 length: 13 residues. CDR3 residues: CASSYTLGETQYF. CDR3 in DNA: TGTGCCAGCAGTTACACCCTTGGAGAGACCCAGTACTTC.